The clone carrying this T cell receptor (beta chain) was detected only a few times. This entry comes from a study of T-cell memory formation after mild COVID-19. Study-level background: TCR clusters were mostly confined to one donor each.

TCRdb independently ran MiXCR on the 5' RACE reads; one entry per CDR3 protein. Seen here are some 350,000 distinct CDR3 sequences, more than 15% observed once, and the top ten hold approximately 20%. V trimming: 6 bases; J trimming: 5 bases; junction bases outside the gene matches: 11. There are 15 residues in the CDR3. The sequenced sample was PBMCs or a T cell subset sorted from them (not recorded which). The source is a man aged 18-30 years who had mild COVID-19 (a few samples of this study predate the infection). Cell type and time point are not known. The J gene is TRBJ2-5, the V gene TRBV12-3 or TRBV12-4, with TRBD2 identical over 8 bases. This CDR3 reads CASRPPGLGLETQYF. The CDR3 DNA is TGTGCCAGCAGGCCGCCGGGACTAGGATTGGAGACCCAGTACTTC.